This T cell receptor beta chain was sequenced for a study of regulatory T cells in long-lasting Graves disease. Study details: Persistent cases took antithyroid drugs over 5 years and stayed TSH receptor antibody positive.

A remark on this clonotype: Its antigen remains unknown.

According to the study, TCR beta libraries were built with iRepertoire HTBI primers and CDR3-region Arm-PCR. TCRdb re-called the multiplex PCR reads with MiXCR, one entry per CDR3 protein. The table shows about 340,000 distinct CDR3 sequences, with around 20% occurring only once. The time point denotes: persistent/refractory GD, antithyroid drugs over 5 years with positive TRAb. The TCR library was made from RNA that had been extracted from PBMCs in TRIzol. Study results and caveats: Persistent disease exhibited a predilection for TRBV28, TRBJ1-2 and TRBJ2-5.

V lost 1 base to trimming and J lost 4 bases; unmatched junction nucleotides: 11. The CDR3 runs 17 residues. Germline CDR1 and CDR2: LGHDT and YNNKEL (reference sequence). This chain uses TRBV3-1 with TRBJ2-5; 8 bases line up with TRBD1. The TCR was taken from a female donor with Graves disease. The sample in question was peripheral blood mononuclear cells (PBMCs), obtained when the disease was refractory, from a patient treated with antithyroid drugs. The CDR3 reads CASSQVLGGQGRETQYF. In nucleotides, the CDR3 is TGTGCCAGCAGCCAAGTCTTGGGCGGACAGGGACGAGAGACCCAGTACTTC.